This entry lists 4 T cell receptor beta chains sequenced from one sample in a study of T cells in Graves' hyperthyroidism and ophthalmopathy. Regions amplified from RNA transcripts were the TCR beta CDR3 regions. HTBI primers were the set used in a first-round RT-PCR of the TCR CDR3. TCRdb recomputed calls from the multiplex PCR reads with MiXCR, one row per CDR3 protein. The sample has around 540,000 distinct CDR3 sequences; about 16% are singletons. Sequencing used blood. The receptors come from a woman younger than 45 with Graves' ophthalmopathy.

This clonotype was seen at least ten times. This chain links TRBV6-2 or TRBV6-3 with TRBJ1-5; 8 positions agree with TRBD1. J was trimmed by 7 bases and V by 7 bases; bases with no gene match: 9. There are 14 residues in the CDR3. Germline V gene lookup returns CDR1 MNHEY and CDR2 SVGEGT. CDR3 region: CASKKGQGGQPQHF. The CDR3, as DNA: TGTGCCAGCAAAAAAGGACAGGGCGGGCAGCCCCAGCATTTT.

This clonotype has just one count. This sequence may be a read error, since a much larger clone differs from it by one base. The CDR3: CARNQQGGPYEQYF. The CDR3 nucleotides are TGTGCCCGGAATCAACAGGGAGGGCCCTACGAGCAGTACTTC. The gene calls are TRBV30 and TRBJ2-7; D possibly corresponds to TRBD2 (7 bases). V dropped 8 bases and J dropped 2 bases, with 19 bases sitting between them. The length of the CDR3 is 14 residues. Germline V gene data show CDR1 as GTSNPN and CDR2 as SVGIG (reference sequence).

This clonotype has ten or more counts. The rearrangement joins TRBV20-1 to TRBJ2-7, with TRBD2 matching over 9 bases. Trimming at V came to 2 bases and at J to 1 base, leaving 6 bases not matched to a gene. The CDR3 sequence is 15 residues long. From germline, CDR1 is DFQATT and CDR2 SNEGSKA (reference sequence). The CDR3 here is CSARTSGRISYEQYF. The CDR3 DNA sequence: TGCAGTGCTAGAACGAGCGGGAGGATTTCCTACGAGCAGTACTTC.

The chain is built from TRBV19 and TRBJ1-2; a possible D gene is TRBD1 (5 bases). The V end lost 6 bases, the J end lost 0 bases, and 14 bases lay between the germline ends. The length of the CDR3 is 15 residues. Per germline, CDR1 LNHDA and CDR2 SQIVND (reference sequence). The CDR3 spells CASRRRGEANYGYTF. Here the CDR3 DNA reads TGTGCCAGTAGGAGGAGGGGAGAAGCTAACTATGGCTACACCTTC.